Listed below are T cell receptor beta chains from one sample, sequenced in a study of CD8 T cells in ankylosing spondylitis. Using its own MiXCR run on the 5' RACE reads, TCRdb lists one record per CDR3 protein. The data show tens of thousands of distinct CDR3 sequences, with more than 8.5% seen just once and over 25% held by the top ten. Sample: blood, either unsorted or a sorted T cell fraction (not recorded which). The receptors originated from a male donor with ankylosing spondylitis. CDR3s include the opening cysteine and the closing phenylalanine or tryptophan. D genes are given only for firm matches. Clone size is shown for a subset of rows, as once, few, many or a class of expanded clone.

TRBV7-9	TRBJ2-7	few	14	.	TGTGCCAGCAGCTTAGTGTCAGGGGCCTACGAGCAGTACTTC	CASSLVSGAYEQYF
TRBV20-1	TRBJ2-1	.	16	.	TGCAGTGCTAGAGATTATAAGACTGTCGTCACTGATGAGCAGTTCTTC	CSARDYKTVVTDEQFF
TRBV7-2	TRBJ2-7	many	15	TRBD2	TGTGCCAGCAGTCCTTTCGGACTAGCGGATTACGAGCAGTACTTC	CASSPFGLADYEQYF
TRBV4-1	TRBJ2-1	.	16	.	TGCGCCAGCAGCACGGTGGGGGTAGGAGGGGGAAATGAGCAGTTCTTC	CASSTVGVGGGNEQFF
TRBV7-6	TRBJ2-7	few	13	.	TGTGCCAGCAGCCTACCGAGCTCCTACGAGCAGTACTTC	CASSLPSSYEQYF
TRBV29-1	TRBJ2-7	.	12	.	TGCAGCGTAACAGGATATACCTACGAGCAGTACTTC	CSVTGYTYEQYF
TRBV7-9	TRBJ2-5	many	15	.	TGTGCCAGCAGCTCCCCAGGACAGCGCGTGGAGACCCAGTACTTC	CASSSPGQRVETQYF
TRBV15	TRBJ2-5	few	15	TRBD2	TGTGCCACCAGCAGAGGACTAGCGTCCCAAGAGACCCAGTACTTC	CATSRGLASQETQYF
TRBV3-1	TRBJ1-2	.	14	.	TGTGCCAGCAGCCAAGACCAGGTTGGCTATGGCTACACCTTC	CASSQDQVGYGYTF
TRBV27	TRBJ2-7	.	13	.	TGTGCCAGCACCCAGGGTCCCACGAGGGAGCAGTACTTC	CASTQGPTREQYF
TRBV11-2	TRBJ2-3	few	13	.	TGTGCCAGCCGGGGGAGCGAGACAGATACGCAGTATTTT	CASRGSETDTQYF
TRBV11-1	TRBJ2-3	many	15	.	TGTGCCAGCAGCTGGGGCGAGGGGGAGGCAGATACGCAGTATTTT	CASSWGEGEADTQYF
TRBV27	TRBJ2-4	many	12	.	TGTGCCAGCAGTTTTTGGGGAGGCATTCAGTACTTC	CASSFWGGIQYF
TRBV29-1	TRBJ1-2	many	14	TRBD1	TGCAGCGTTCCCGGGACAGACGATAACTATGGCTACACCTTC	CSVPGTDDNYGYTF
TRBV20-1	TRBJ2-4	few	8	.	TGCAGTGCGGAGGACTTGAATTTC	CSAEDLNF
TRBV7-9	TRBJ2-1	few	16	TRBD2	TGTGCCAGCAGCTGGACTAGCGCCCGATCCTACAATGAGCAGTTCTTC	CASSWTSARSYNEQFF
TRBV7-2	TRBJ1-6	few	16	TRBD1	TGTGCCAGCAGCTTAGTTGCGGGACAGCCCGAGGAACCCCTCCACTTT	CASSLVAGQPEEPLHF
TRBV15	TRBJ2-1	.	14	.	TGTGCCACCAGCAGCCGGGACACCTACAATGAGCAGTTCTTC	CATSSRDTYNEQFF
TRBV4-1	TRBJ2-1	many	15	TRBD2	TGCGCCAGCACCCCACGGACTAGGAGTGACAATGAGCAGTTCTTC	CASTPRTRSDNEQFF
TRBV2	TRBJ2-2	.	14	TRBD2	TGTGCCAGTGGACTAGCGGGAGGGGCCGGGGAGCTGTTTTTT	CASGLAGGAGELFF
TRBV6-5	TRBJ2-2	.	15	.	TGTGCCACCACTTCGGGCAGGGAAAACACCGGGGAGCTGTTTTTT	CATTSGRENTGELFF
TRBV24-1	TRBJ2-7	few	11	.	TGTGCCACCAGTGAGGGTTACGAGCAGTACTTC	CATSEGYEQYF
TRBV7-2	TRBJ2-1	many	16	.	TGTGCCAGCAGCTTTAACTTCTTGGGGGGGGCGGGTGAGCAGTTCTTC	CASSFNFLGGAGEQFF
TRBV7-9	TRBJ1-1	.	15	.	TGTGCCAGCAGCTTAGCACAACAGGGGAACACTGAAGCTTTCTTT	CASSLAQQGNTEAFF
TRBV15	TRBJ1-5	few	15	.	TGTGCCACCAGCTACGCGGGACATGCCAATCAGCCCCAGCATTTT	CATSYAGHANQPQHF
TRBV5-6	TRBJ1-3	few	15	.	TGTGCCAGCAGCTTGGATGAGAGCTCTGGAAACACCATATATTTT	CASSLDESSGNTIYF
TRBV7-8	TRBJ2-1	few	17	TRBD2	TGTGCCAGCAGAAACCTAGAAGCGGGGGGGACCTACAATGAGCAGTTCTTC	CASRNLEAGGTYNEQFF
TRBV15	TRBJ2-1	many	12	.	TGTGCCACCAGTCATAGGGTATTTGAGCAGTTCTTC	CATSHRVFEQFF
TRBV27	TRBJ2-3	many	12	.	TGTGCCAGCAGATATAGCACAGATACGCAGTATTTT	CASRYSTDTQYF
TRBV12-3/TRBV12-4	TRBJ2-2	many	16	.	TGTGCCAGCAGCCCCCTCCGGCGGACACCCGCCGGGGAGCTGTTTTTT	CASSPLRRTPAGELFF
TRBV12-3/TRBV12-4	TRBJ1-6	few	15	.	TGTGCCAGCAGTTTAGCCGGAGGTACCCATTCACCCCTCCACTTT	CASSLAGGTHSPLHF
TRBV12-3/TRBV12-4	TRBJ2-1	many	12	.	TGTGCCAGCAGTCAGGACTGGGCTGAGCAGTTCTTC	CASSQDWAEQFF
TRBV27	TRBJ2-3	.	16	.	TGTGCCAGCAGTGGGGTCACAGATAAATTCACAGATACGCAGTATTTT	CASSGVTDKFTDTQYF
TRBV20-1	TRBJ1-1	few	14	TRBD1	TGCAGTGCTAGGGAGACAGGGGTTGACACTGAAGCTTTCTTT	CSARETGVDTEAFF
TRBV5-1	TRBJ1-5	many	14	.	TGTGCCAGCAGTTTAGAAGGGGGCAATCAGCCCCAGCATTTT	CASSLEGGNQPQHF
TRBV5-6	TRBJ2-7	few	14	.	TGTGCCAGCAGCTTGGGAGGGACCTTCTACGAGCAGTACTTC	CASSLGGTFYEQYF
TRBV7-8	TRBJ1-4	many	15	TRBD1	TGTGCCAGCAGCTTAGGGGACAGCTGGACGGTGGGACTGTTTTTT	CASSLGDSWTVGLFF
TRBV11-2	TRBJ2-1	many	13	.	TGTGCCAGCAGCCTTGGGGCGCTCGTGGAGCAGTTCTTC	CASSLGALVEQFF
TRBV29-1	TRBJ2-1	.	11	.	TGCAGCCCTTTAGGGGACAATGAGCAGTTCTTC	CSPLGDNEQFF
TRBV2	TRBJ2-1	many	14	TRBD2	TGTGCCAGCAGTGAATTTCGCGGGAGTAATGAGCAGTTCTTC	CASSEFRGSNEQFF
TRBV12-3/TRBV12-4	TRBJ1-1	many	15	.	TGTGCCAGCAGTTTGGGGTCGGGGGCCTTGACTGAAGCTTTCTTT	CASSLGSGALTEAFF
TRBV5-8	TRBJ2-7	.	13	.	TGTGCCAGCAGCTTCTCAACCGTCCACGAGCAGTACTTC	CASSFSTVHEQYF
TRBV20-1	TRBJ2-1	many	14	TRBD2	TGCAGTGCATATGAGCGGGAAATTCGAAATGAGCAGTTCTTC	CSAYEREIRNEQFF
TRBV2	TRBJ2-7	many	12	.	TGTGCCAGCAGTGAATACAAGCAGCAGCCAGATTTC	CASSEYKQQPDF
TRBV14	TRBJ1-1	.	19	TRBD1	TGTGCCAGCAGCCTTCATCCGGGACAGGGAACCCTCATGAACACTGAAGCTTTCTTT	CASSLHPGQGTLMNTEAFF
TRBV6-4	TRBJ1-6	.	15	.	TGTGCCAGCAGTGACAGCGGAGGGGAGCATTCACCCCTCCACTTT	CASSDSGGEHSPLHF
TRBV6-6	TRBJ1-3	many	13	.	TGTGCCAGCAGTTACTGGGGCGGAAACACCATATATTTT	CASSYWGGNTIYF
TRBV7-2	TRBJ2-3	.	16	.	TGTGCCAGCAGCCCTTACGAGTGGGCAAACACAGATATGCAGTATTTT	CASSPYEWANTDMQYF
TRBV29-1	TRBJ1-2	few	15	TRBD1	TGCAGCGTCCTTGACAGGGGACCAGGTGGCTATGGCTACACCTTC	CSVLDRGPGGYGYTF
TRBV25-1	TRBJ1-2	many	13	.	TGTGCCAGCAGTGTTAACAGGAACTATGGCTACACCTTC	CASSVNRNYGYTF
TRBV2	TRBJ2-5	.	13	.	TGTGCCAGCAGTGAAGAAGGACGAGGGACCCAGTACTTC	CASSEEGRGTQYF
TRBV5-4	TRBJ2-7	few	17	TRBD2	TGTGCCAGCAGCTTGGAGACTAGCGGGAGGGCCTCATACGAGCAGTACTTC	CASSLETSGRASYEQYF
TRBV12-3/TRBV12-4	TRBJ1-5	few	14	.	TGTGCCAGCAGTTTTGGCCGGGGCAATCAGCCCCAGCATTTT	CASSFGRGNQPQHF
TRBV6-5	TRBJ2-2	few	16	TRBD2	TGTGCCAGCAGTTTCCTAGCGGGAGGAGCAACCGGGGAGCTGTTTTTT	CASSFLAGGATGELFF
TRBV10-3	TRBJ2-6	few	19	.	TGTGCCATCAGTGAGTTTACCCCGATATCCCTGGATGGGGCCAACGTCCTGACTTTC	CAISEFTPISLDGANVLTF
TRBV5-1	TRBJ2-6	.	17	TRBD2	TGCGCCAGCAGCAGATTAGCGGGATACTCTGGGGCCAACGTCCTGACTTTC	CASSRLAGYSGANVLTF
TRBV11-2	TRBJ1-3	.	12	.	TGTGCCAGCAGCTGGGATGGAAACACCATATATTTT	CASSWDGNTIYF
TRBV29-1	TRBJ2-7	few	15	.	TGCAGCGTTAAGGGGCCCCCGGCGGCCTCCTACGAGCAGTACTTC	CSVKGPPAASYEQYF